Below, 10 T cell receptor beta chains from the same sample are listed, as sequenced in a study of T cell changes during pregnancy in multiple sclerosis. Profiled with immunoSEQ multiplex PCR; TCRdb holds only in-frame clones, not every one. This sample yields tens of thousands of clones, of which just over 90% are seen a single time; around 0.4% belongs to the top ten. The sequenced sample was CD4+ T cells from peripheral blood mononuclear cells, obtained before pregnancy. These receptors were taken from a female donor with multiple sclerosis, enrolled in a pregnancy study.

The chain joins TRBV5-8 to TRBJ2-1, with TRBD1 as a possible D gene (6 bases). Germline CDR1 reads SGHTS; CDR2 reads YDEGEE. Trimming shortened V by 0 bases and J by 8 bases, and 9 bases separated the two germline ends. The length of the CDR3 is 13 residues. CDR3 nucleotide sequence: TGTGCCAGCAGCTTGGGGCAGGGGTATGAGCAGTTCTTC. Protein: CASSLGQGYEQFF.

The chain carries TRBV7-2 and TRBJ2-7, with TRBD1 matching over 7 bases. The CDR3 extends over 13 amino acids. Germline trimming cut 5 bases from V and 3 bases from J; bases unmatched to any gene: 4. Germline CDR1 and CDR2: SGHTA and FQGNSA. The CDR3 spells CASSNNRGYEQYF. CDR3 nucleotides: TGTGCCAGCAGCAACAACAGGGGCTACGAGCAGTACTTC. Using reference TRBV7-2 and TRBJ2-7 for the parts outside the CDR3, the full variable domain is GAGVSQSPSNKVTEKGKDVELRCDPISGHTALYWYRQSLGQGLEFLIYFQGNSAPDKSGLPSDRFSAERTGGSVSTLTIQRTQQEDSAVYLCASSNNRGYEQYFGPGTRLTVT.

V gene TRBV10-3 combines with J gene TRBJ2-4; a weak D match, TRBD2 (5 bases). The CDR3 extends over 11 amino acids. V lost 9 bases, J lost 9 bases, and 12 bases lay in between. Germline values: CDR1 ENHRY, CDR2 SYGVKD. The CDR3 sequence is CAMGSGSIQYF. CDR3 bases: TGTGCCATGGGGAGCGGTAGCATTCAGTACTTC.

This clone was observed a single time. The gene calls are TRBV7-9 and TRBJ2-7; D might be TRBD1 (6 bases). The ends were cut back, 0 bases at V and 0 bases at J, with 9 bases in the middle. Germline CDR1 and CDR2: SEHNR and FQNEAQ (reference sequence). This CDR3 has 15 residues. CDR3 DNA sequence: TGTGCCAGCAGCTTAGCCGGACAGCTCTCCTACGAGCAGTACTTC. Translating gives CASSLAGQLSYEQYF.

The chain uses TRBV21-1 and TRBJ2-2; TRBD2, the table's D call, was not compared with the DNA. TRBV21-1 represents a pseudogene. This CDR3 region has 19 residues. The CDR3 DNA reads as TGTGCCAGCACCGTCGGGCATATTCCTAGCGGGAGTGTCACCGGGGAGCTGTTTTTT. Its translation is CASTVGHIPSGSVTGELFF.

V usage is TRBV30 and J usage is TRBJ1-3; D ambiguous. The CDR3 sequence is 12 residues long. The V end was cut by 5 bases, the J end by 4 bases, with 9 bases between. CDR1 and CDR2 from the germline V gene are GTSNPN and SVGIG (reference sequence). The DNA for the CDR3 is TGTGCCTGGGAGGCGGGCGGAAACACCATATATTTT. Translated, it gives CAWEAGGNTIYF.

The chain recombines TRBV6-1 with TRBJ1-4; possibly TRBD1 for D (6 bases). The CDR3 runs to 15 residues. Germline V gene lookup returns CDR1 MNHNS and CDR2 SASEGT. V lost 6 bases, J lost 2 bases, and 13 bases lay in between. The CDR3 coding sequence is TGTGCCAGCAGGACCAGGGGTAGGACTAATGAAAAACTGTTTTTT. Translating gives CASRTRGRTNEKLFF.

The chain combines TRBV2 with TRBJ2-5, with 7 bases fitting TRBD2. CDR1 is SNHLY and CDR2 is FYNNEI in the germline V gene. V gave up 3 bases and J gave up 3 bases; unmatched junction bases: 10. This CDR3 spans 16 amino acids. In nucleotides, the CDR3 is TGTGCCAGCAGTGAGGGGAGGGCCCCAGCAGAAGAGACCCAGTACTTC. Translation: CASSEGRAPAEETQYF.

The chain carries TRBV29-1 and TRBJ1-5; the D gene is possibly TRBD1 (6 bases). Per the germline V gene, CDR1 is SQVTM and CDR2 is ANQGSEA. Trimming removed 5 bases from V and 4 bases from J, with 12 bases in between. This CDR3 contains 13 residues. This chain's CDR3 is CSVSQGLNQPQHF. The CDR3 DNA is TGCAGCGTTAGTCAGGGGTTGAATCAGCCCCAGCATTTT.

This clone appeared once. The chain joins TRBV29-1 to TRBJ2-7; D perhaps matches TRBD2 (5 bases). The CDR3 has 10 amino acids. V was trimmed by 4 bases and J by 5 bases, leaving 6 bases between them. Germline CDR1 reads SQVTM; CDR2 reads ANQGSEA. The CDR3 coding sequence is TGCAGCGTTGGGACTGACGAGCAGTACTTC. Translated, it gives CSVGTDEQYF.